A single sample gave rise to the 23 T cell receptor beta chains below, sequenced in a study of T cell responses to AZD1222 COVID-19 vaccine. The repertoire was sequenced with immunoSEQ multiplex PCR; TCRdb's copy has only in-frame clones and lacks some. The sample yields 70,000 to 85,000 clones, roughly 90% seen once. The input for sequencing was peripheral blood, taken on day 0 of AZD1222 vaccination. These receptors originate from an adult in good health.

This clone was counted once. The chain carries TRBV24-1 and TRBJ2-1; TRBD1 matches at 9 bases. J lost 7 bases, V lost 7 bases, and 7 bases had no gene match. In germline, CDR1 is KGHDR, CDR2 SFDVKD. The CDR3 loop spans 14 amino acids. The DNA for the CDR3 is TGTGCCACCAGCGGGACAGGGTTGTTGAATGAGCAGTTCTTC. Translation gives CATSGTGLLNEQFF.

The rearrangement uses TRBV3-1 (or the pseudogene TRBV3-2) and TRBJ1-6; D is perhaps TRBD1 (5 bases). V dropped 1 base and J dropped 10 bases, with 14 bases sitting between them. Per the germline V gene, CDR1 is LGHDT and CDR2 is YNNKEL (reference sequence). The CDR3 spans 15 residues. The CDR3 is CASSQVGHVSSPLHF. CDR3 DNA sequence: TGTGCCAGCAGCCAAGTAGGACACGTATCGTCACCCCTCCACTTT.

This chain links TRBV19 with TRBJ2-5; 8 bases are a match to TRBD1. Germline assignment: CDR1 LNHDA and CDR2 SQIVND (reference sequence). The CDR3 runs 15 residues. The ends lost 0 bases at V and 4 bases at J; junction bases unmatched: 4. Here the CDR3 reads CASSIDIDRGETQYF. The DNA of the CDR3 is TGTGCCAGTAGTATAGATATCGACAGGGGAGAGACCCAGTACTTC.

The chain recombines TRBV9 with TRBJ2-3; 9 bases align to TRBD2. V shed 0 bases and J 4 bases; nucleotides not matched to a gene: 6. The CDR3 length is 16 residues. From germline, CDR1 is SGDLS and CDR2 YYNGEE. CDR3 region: CASSVGAGGHPDTQYF. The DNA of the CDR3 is TGTGCCAGCAGCGTAGGGGCGGGGGGGCACCCAGATACGCAGTATTTT.

CDR3 sequence reads: CASSVVGSNTEAFF. The DNA for the CDR3 is TGTGCCAGCAGCGTAGTGGGTAGTAACACTGAAGCTTTCTTT. The V and J genes are TRBV9 and TRBJ1-1; D is undetermined. V lost 0 bases and J lost 2, with 8 bases in between. The CDR3 is 14 amino acids. Germline values: CDR1 SGDLS, CDR2 YYNGEE.

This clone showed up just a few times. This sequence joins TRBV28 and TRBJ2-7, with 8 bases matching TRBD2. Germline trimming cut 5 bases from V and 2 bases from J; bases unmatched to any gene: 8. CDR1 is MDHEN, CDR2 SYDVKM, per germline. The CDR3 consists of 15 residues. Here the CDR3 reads CASSPGGGAPYEQYF. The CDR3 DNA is TGTGCCAGCAGTCCCGGGGGGGGCGCCCCCTACGAGCAGTACTTC.

CDR3 amino acids: CASSLGGFDYGYTF. Here the CDR3 DNA reads TGTGCCAGCAGCTTAGGAGGGTTCGACTATGGCTACACCTTC. The chain combines TRBV7-9 with TRBJ1-2; no firm D call. V shed 1 base and J shed 3 bases, with 9 bases lying between them. This CDR3 comprises 14 residues. CDR1 is SEHNR and CDR2 is FQNEAQ in the germline V gene (reference sequence).

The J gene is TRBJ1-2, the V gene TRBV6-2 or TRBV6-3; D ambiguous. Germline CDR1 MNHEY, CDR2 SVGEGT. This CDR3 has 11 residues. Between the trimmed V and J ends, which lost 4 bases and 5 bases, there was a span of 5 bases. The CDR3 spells CASSSLYGYTF. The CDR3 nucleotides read TGTGCCAGCAGTTCCCTTTATGGCTACACCTTC.

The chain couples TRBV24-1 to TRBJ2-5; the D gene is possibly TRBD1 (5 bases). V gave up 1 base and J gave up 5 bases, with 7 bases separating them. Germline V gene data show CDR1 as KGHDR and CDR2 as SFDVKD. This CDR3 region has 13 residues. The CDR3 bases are TGTGCCACCAGTGATTTCAGGGCGGAGACCCAGTACTTC. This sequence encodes CATSDFRAETQYF.

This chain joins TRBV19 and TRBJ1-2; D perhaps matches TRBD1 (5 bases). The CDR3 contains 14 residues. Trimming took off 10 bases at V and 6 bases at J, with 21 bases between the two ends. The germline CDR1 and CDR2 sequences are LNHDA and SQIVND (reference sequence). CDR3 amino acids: CATSLPGGSNGYTF. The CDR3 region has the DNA TGTGCCACTTCTCTTCCGGGGGGATCGAATGGCTACACCTTC.

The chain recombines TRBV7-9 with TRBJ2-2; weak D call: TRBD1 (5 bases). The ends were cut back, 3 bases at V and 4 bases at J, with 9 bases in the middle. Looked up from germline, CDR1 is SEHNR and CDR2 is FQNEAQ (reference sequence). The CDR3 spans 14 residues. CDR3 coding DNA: TGTGCCAGCAGCTTGCAGGGCGCCACCGGGGAGCTGTTTTTT. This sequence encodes CASSLQGATGELFF.

The CDR3 DNA sequence: TGTGCCACCAGGGGAGAAAGCGGGAGGGCCGTGGAGACCCAGTACTTC. It encodes CATRGESGRAVETQYF. This sequence joins TRBV15 and TRBJ2-5; 10 bases map to TRBD2. Germline CDR1 LNHNV, CDR2 YYDKDF (reference sequence). The CDR3 length is 16 residues. Trimming cost V 6 bases and J 5 bases; bases outside gene matches: 12.

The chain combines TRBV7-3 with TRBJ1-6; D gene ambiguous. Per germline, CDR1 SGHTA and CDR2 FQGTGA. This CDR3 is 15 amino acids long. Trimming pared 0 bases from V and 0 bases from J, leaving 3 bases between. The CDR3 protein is CASSLTPSYNSPLHF. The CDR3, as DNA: TGTGCCAGCAGCTTAACCCCCTCCTATAATTCACCCCTCCACTTT.

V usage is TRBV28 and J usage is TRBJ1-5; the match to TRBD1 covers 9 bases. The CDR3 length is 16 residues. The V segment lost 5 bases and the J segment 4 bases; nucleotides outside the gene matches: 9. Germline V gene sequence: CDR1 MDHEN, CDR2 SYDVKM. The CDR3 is CASSPGTGSLNQPQHF. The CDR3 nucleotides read TGTGCCAGCAGTCCTGGGACAGGGAGTTTAAATCAGCCCCAGCATTTT.

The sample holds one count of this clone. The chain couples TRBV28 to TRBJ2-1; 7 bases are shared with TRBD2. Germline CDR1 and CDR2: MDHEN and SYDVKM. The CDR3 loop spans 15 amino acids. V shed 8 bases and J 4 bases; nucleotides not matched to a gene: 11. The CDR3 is CASWAGVQVYNEQFF. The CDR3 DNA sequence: TGTGCCAGCTGGGCGGGGGTCCAAGTATACAATGAGCAGTTCTTC.

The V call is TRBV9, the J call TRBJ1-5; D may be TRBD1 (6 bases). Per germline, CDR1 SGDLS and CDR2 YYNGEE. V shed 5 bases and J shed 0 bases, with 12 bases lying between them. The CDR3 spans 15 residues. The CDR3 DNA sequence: TGTGCCAGCAGTCTCTCAGGGGATAGCAATCAGCCCCAGCATTTT. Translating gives CASSLSGDSNQPQHF. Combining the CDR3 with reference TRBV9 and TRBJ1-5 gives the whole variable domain DSGVTQTPKHLITATGQRVTLRCSPRSGDLSVYWYQQSLDQGLQFLIQYYNGEERAKGNILERFSAQQFPDLHSELNLSSLELGDSALYFCASSLSGDSNQPQHFGDGTRLSIL.

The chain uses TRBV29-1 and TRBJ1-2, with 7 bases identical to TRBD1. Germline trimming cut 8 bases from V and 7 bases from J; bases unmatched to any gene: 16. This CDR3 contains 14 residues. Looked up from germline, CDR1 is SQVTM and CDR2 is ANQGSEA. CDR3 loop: CSSKAPGGHSGYTF. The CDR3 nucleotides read TGCAGCTCCAAGGCCCCAGGGGGGCATTCTGGCTACACCTTC.

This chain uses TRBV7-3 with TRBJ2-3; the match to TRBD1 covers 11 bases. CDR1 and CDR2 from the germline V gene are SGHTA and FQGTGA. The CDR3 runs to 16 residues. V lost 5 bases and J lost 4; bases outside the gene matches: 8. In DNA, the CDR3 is TGTGCCAGCAGCCCCCTGGGACAGGGGGGGTCAGATACGCAGTATTTT. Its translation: CASSPLGQGGSDTQYF.

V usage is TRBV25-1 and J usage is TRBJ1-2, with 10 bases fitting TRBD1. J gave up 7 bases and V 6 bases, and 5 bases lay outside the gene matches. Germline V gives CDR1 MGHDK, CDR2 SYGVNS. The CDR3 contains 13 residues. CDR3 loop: CASSLGTGAGYTF. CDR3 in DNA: TGTGCCAGCAGCCTAGGGACAGGGGCTGGCTACACCTTC.

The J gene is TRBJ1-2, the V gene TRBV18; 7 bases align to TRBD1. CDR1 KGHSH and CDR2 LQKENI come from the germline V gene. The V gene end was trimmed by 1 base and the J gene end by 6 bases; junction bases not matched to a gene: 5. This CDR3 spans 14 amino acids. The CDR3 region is CASSPRDSPDGYTF. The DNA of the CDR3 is TGTGCCAGCTCACCACGGGACAGCCCTGATGGCTACACCTTC.

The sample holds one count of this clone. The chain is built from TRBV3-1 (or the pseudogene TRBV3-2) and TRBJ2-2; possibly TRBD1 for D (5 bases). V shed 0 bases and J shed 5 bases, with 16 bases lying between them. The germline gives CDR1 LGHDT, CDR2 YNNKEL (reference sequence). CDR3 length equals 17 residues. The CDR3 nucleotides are TGTGCCAGCAGCCAAGAGGGAAGGGGTGGATGGACCGGGGAGCTGTTTTTT. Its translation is CASSQEGRGGWTGELFF.

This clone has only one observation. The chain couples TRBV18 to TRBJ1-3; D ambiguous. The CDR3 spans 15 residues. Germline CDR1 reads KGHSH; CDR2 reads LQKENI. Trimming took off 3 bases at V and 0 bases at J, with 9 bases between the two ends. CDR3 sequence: CASSPGHSSGNTIYF. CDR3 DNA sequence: TGTGCCAGCTCACCGGGTCATAGCTCTGGAAACACCATATATTTT.

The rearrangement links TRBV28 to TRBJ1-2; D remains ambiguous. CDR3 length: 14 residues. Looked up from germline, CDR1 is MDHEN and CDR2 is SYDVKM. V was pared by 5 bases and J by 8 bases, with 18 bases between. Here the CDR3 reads CASSPPRGEEGYTF. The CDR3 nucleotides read TGTGCCAGCAGTCCCCCTCGGGGAGAGGAGGGCTACACCTTC.